Listed below are T cell receptor beta chains from one sample, sequenced in a study of CD8 T cells in ankylosing spondylitis. TCRdb ran MiXCR on the 5' RACE reads and lists one entry per CDR3 protein. This sample has around 440,000 distinct CDR3 sequences, with 17% found just once. Source material: blood, either unsorted or a sorted T cell fraction (not recorded which). These receptors originate from a male donor with ankylosing spondylitis. Both conserved end residues are part of each CDR3.

v_gene,j_gene,CDR3aa
TRBV20-1,TRBJ2-2,CSARVGWAGELFF
TRBV5-4,TRBJ2-2,CASSFRGASGELFF
TRBV6-2/TRBV6-3,TRBJ2-1,CASCDSSYNEQFF
TRBV12-5,TRBJ1-3,CASGLYSGNTIYF
TRBV27,TRBJ1-4,CASSAPGKGGEKLFF
TRBV5-1,TRBJ1-1,CASSLAGGGNTEAFF
TRBV15,TRBJ2-2,CATSRQLQGSGELFF
TRBV4-2,TRBJ2-1,CASSQAGTRREQFF
TRBV3-1,TRBJ1-1,CASSQGQLNTEAFF
TRBV7-9,TRBJ2-7,CASSLMAGSYEQYF
TRBV7-6,TRBJ2-2,CASSLNPSGDPELFF
TRBV5-1,TRBJ2-5,CASSLARGQETQYF
TRBV7-9,TRBJ1-4,CASSLRTGENEKLFF
TRBV5-1,TRBJ1-4,CASSLADSTNEKLFF
TRBV20-1,TRBJ2-7,CSARGETRHEQYF
TRBV19,TRBJ1-1,CASSTGGRGVNTEAFF